This T cell receptor (beta chain) was observed in a study of technical replicates of blood from a few donors. This CDR3 comprises 15 residues. The V gene's germline CDR1 is KGHSH and CDR2 LQKENI. V was pared by 4 bases and J by 0 bases, with 11 bases between. This clone was found once. Produced via immunoSEQ multiplex PCR; TCRdb's table is partial and in-frame only. The table has roughly 79,000 clones, over 75% seen once. The receptor was isolated from a human donor in good health. Some clones in this sample may be carry-over from other donors' samples. V is TRBV18 and J is TRBJ2-3; tentative D call: TRBD2 (6 bases). Sequenced sample: PBMCs. CDR3 sequence: CASSQDYLSTDTQYF. The CDR3 DNA reads as TGTGCCAGCTCACAGGACTACCTAAGCACAGATACGCAGTATTTT. Variable domain in full (rest from reference TRBV18 and TRBJ2-3): NAGVMQNPRHLVRRRGQEARLRCSPMKGHSHVYWYRQLPEEGLKFMVYLQKENIIDESGMPKERFSAEFPKEGPSILRIQQVVRGDSAAYFCASSQDYLSTDTQYFGPGTRLTVL.